This T cell receptor (beta chain) was sequenced for a study of cytomegalovirus exposure and HLA in healthy donors. These donors, healthy bone marrow donors, were studied. A multiplex PCR was run with 60 Vbeta primers and 13 Jbeta primers. Here immunoSEQ multiplex PCR was the method, and the copy in TCRdb shows in-frame clones only, minus some. The sample lists more than 150,000 clones, around 73% occurring once. Germline V gene sequence: CDR1 MNHNS, CDR2 SASEGT. V lost 1 base to trimming and J lost 1 base, with 7 bases between them. CDR3 length equals 14 residues. This chain joins TRBV6-1 and TRBJ1-1, with D maybe TRBD1 (6 bases). The TCR was taken from a male donor in good health and CMV-seronegative. Sequencing used PBMCs. The CDR3 nucleotides read TGTGCCAGCAGTGAAGTGACAGGGAACACTGAAGCTTTCTTT. Protein: CASSEVTGNTEAFF.